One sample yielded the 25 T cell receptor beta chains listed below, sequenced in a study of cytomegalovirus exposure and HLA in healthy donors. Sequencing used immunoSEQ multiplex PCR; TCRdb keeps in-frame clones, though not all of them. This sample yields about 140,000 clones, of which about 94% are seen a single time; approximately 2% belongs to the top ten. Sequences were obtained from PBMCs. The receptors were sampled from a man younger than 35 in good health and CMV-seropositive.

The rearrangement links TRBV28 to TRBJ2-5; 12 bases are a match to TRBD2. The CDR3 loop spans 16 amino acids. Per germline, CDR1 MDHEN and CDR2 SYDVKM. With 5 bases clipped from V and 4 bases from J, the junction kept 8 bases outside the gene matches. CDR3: CASSARLAGDSETQYF. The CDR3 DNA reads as TGTGCCAGCAGTGCCCGACTAGCGGGAGACTCAGAGACCCAGTACTTC. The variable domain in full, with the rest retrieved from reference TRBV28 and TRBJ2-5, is DVKVTQSSRYLVKRTGEKVFLECVQDMDHENMFWYRQDPGLGLRLIYFSYDVKMKEKGDIPEGYSVSREKKERFSLILESASTNQTSMYLCASSARLAGDSETQYFGPGTRLLVL.

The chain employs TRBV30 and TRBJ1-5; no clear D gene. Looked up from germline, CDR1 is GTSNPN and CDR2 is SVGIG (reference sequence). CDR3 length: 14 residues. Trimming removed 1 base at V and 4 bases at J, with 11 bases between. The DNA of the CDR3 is TGTGCCTGGAGTGCCGGACTCTCGAATCAGCCCCAGCATTTT. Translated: CAWSAGLSNQPQHF.

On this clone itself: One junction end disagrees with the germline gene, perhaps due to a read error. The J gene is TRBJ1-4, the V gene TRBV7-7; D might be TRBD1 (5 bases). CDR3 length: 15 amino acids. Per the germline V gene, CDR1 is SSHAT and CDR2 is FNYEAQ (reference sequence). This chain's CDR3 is CASSLTPGRREKLFF. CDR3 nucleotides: TGTGCTAGCAGCTTAACTCCAGGGCGGCGGGAAAAACTGTTTTTT.

The CDR3 bases are TGCGCCAGCAGTGCGAGCAGGGCGGTGACTGAAGCTTTCTTT. This codes for CASSASRAVTEAFF. The genes are TRBV5-1 and TRBJ1-1, with a weak D call TRBD1 (5 bases). V lost 5 bases and J 5 bases, leaving 16 bases between the germline ends. There are 14 residues in the CDR3. Germline values: CDR1 SGHRS, CDR2 YFSETQ.

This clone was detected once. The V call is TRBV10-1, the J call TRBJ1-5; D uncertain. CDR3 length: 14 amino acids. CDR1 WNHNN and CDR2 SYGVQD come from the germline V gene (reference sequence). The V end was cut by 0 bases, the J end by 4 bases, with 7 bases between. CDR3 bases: TGCGCCAGCAGTGAGTCGAACACAAATCAGCCCCAGCATTTT. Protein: CASSESNTNQPQHF.

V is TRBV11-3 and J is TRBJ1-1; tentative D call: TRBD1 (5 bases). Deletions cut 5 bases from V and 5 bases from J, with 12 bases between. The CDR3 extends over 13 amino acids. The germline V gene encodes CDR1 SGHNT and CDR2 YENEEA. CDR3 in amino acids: CASSQGHGTEAFF. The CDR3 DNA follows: TGTGCCAGCAGCCAAGGACACGGGACTGAAGCTTTCTTT.

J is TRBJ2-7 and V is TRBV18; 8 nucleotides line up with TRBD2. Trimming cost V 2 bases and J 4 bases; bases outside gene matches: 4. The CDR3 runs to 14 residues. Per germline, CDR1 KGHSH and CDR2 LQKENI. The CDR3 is CASSPSGLAYEQYF. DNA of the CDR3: TGTGCCAGCTCACCATCCGGACTAGCTTACGAGCAGTACTTC.

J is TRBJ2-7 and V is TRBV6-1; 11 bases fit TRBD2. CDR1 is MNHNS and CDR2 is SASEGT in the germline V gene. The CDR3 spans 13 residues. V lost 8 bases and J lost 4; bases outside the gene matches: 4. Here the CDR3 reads CASRGTSGYEQYF. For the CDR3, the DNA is TGTGCCAGCCGGGGGACTAGCGGATACGAGCAGTACTTC.

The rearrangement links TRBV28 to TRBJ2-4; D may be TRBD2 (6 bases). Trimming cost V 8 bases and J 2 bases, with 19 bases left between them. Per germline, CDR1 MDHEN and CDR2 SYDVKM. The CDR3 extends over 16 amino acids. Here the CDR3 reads CASAETRKITKNIQYF. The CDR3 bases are TGTGCCAGCGCGGAGACTAGGAAGATAACCAAAAACATTCAGTACTTC.

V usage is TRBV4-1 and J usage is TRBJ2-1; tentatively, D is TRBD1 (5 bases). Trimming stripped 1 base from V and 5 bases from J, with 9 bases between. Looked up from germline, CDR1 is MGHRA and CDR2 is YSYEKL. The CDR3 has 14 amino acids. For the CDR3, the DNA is TGCGCCAGCAGCCAAGCCGGCAGGGACAATGAGCAGTTCTTC. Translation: CASSQAGRDNEQFF.

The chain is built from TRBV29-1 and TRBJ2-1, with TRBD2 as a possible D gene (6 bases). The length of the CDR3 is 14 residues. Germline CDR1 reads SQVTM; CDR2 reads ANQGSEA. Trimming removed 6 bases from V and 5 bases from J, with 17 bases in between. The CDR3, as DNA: TGCAGCGTCCTCCCGACTAGTTCCAACAATGAGCAGTTCTTC. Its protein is CSVLPTSSNNEQFF.

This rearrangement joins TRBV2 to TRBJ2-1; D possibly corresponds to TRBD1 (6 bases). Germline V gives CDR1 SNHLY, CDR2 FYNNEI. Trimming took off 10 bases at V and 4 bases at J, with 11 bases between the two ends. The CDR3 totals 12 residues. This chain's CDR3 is CATGAEYNEQFF. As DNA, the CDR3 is TGTGCCACAGGGGCGGAATACAATGAGCAGTTCTTC.

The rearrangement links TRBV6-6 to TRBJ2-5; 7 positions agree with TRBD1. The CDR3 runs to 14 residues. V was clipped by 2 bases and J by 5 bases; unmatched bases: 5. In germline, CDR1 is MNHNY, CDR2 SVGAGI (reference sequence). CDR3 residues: CASSYDDRVETQYF. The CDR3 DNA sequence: TGTGCCAGCAGTTACGATGACAGGGTTGAGACCCAGTACTTC.

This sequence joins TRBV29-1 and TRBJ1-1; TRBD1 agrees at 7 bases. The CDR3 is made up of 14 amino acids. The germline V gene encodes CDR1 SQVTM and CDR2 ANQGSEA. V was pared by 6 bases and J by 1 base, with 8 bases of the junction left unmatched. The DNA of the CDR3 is TGCAGCGTCGTCACCGGGACAGCGAACACTGAAGCTTTCTTT. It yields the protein CSVVTGTANTEAFF.

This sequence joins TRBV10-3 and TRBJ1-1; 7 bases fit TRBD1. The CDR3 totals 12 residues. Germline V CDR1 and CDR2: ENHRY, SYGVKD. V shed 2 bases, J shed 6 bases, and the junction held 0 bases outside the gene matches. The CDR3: CAISEGQAEAFF. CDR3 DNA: TGTGCCATCAGTGAGGGACAGGCTGAAGCTTTCTTT.

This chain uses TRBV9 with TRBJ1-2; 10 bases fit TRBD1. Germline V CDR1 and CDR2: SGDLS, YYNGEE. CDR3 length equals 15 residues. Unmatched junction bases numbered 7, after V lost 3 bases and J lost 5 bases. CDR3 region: CASSEPTGGGYGYTF. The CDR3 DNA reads TGTGCCAGCAGCGAACCGACAGGGGGCGGTTATGGCTACACCTTC.

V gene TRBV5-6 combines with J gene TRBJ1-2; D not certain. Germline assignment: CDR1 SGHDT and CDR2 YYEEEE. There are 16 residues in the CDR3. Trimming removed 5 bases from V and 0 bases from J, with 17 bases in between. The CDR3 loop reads CASSPDGTDTNYGYTF. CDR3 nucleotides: TGTGCCAGCAGTCCTGACGGAACAGATACTAACTATGGCTACACCTTC.

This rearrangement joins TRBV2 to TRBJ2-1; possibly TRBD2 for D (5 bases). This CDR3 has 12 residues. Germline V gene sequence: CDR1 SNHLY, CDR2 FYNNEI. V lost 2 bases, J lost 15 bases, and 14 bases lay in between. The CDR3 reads CASSETPAGGFF. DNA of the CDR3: TGTGCCAGCAGTGAAACGCCCGCCGGAGGGTTCTTC.

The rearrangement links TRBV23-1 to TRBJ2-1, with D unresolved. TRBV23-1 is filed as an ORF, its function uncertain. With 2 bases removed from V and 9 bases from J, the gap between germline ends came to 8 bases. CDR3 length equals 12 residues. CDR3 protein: CASSQRQREQFF. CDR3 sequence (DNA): TGCGCCAGCAGTCAACGCCAGCGTGAGCAGTTCTTC.

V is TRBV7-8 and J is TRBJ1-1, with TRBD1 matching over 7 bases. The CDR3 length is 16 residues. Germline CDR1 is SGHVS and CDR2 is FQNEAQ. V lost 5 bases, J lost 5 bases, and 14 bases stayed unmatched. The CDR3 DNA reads TGTGCCAGCAGCCATTGGACAGGCGGGGGGGGGACTGAAGCTTTCTTT. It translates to CASSHWTGGGGTEAFF.

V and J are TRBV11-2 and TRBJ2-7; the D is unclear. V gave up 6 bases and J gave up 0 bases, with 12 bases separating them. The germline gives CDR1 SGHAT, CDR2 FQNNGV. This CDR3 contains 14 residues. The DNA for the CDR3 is TGTGCCAGCAGATCCAGGATACTCTCCTACGAGCAGTACTTC. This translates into CASRSRILSYEQYF.

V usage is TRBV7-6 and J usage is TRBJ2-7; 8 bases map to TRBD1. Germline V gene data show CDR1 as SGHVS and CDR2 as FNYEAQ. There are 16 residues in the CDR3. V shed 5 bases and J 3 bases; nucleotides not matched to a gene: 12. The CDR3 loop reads CASSTGTGLRGYEQYF. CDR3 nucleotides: TGTGCCAGCAGCACCGGGACAGGTTTGAGGGGCTACGAGCAGTACTTC.

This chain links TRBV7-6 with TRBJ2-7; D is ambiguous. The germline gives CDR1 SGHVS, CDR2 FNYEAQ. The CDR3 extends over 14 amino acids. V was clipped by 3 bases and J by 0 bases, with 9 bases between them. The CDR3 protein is CASSFGPGSYEQYF. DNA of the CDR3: TGTGCCAGCAGCTTCGGCCCGGGCTCCTACGAGCAGTACTTC.

The CDR3 region is CATRDIGTGELFF. In DNA, the CDR3 is TGTGCCACCCGGGACATTGGTACCGGGGAGCTGTTTTTT. V is TRBV14 and J is TRBJ2-2, with a weak D call TRBD1 (6 bases). Trimming removed 10 bases at V and 5 bases at J, with 14 bases between. Looked up from germline, CDR1 is SGHDN and CDR2 is FVKESK. This CDR3 region has 13 residues. The variable domain in full, with the rest retrieved from reference TRBV14 and TRBJ2-2, is EAGVTQFPSHSVIEKGQTVTLRCDPISGHDNLYWYRRVMGKEIKFLLHFVKESKQDESGMPNNRFLAERTGGTYSTLKVQPAELEDSGVYFCATRDIGTGELFFGEGSRLTVL.

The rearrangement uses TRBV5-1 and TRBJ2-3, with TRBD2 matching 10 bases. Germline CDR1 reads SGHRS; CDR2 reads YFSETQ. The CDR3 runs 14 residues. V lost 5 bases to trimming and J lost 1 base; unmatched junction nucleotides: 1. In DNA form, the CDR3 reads TGCGCCAGCAGTGGGACTAGCGGCACAGATACGCAGTATTTT. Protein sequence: CASSGTSGTDTQYF.